Listed below are T cell receptor beta chains from one sample, sequenced in a study of beta chain features in type 1 diabetes. The assay was immunoSEQ multiplex PCR, and TCRdb's table has in-frame clones only and misses some. The data contain almost 350,000 clones, around 9% of them singletons. The source material was central memory CD4+ T cells from blood. These TCRs come from a man aged 25-45 years with type 1 diabetes. CDR3s include the opening cysteine and the closing phenylalanine or tryptophan. A D gene is named only where the DNA matches it firmly. Only some rows state a clone size, as once, few, many or a class for expanded clones.

cdr3_aa cdr3_nt d_call j_call clone_size v_call
CASETPQGDTEAFF TGTGCCAGCGAAACGCCACAGGGAGACACTGAAGCTTTCTTT - TRBJ1-1 few TRBV6-4
CASSTETLRGYGYTF TGTGCCAGCAGTACGGAGACCCTCCGAGGCTATGGCTACACCTTC - TRBJ1-2 - TRBV28
CASSLTGEQFF TGTGCCAGCAGCTTAACGGGTGAGCAGTTCTTC - TRBJ2-1 - TRBV7-2
CASSLPREGKGYTF TGCGCCAGCAGTCTCCCAAGGGAAGGGAAAGGCTACACCTTC - TRBJ1-2 many TRBV23-1
CASSRDRWAYEQYF TGTGCCAGCAGTCGGGACAGGTGGGCCTACGAGCAGTACTTC TRBD1 TRBJ2-7 - TRBV5-4
CASSERQVNYGYTF TGTGCCAGCAGTGAAAGACAGGTTAACTATGGCTACACCTTC - TRBJ1-2 few TRBV2
CASSPRGSYTDTQYF TGCGCCAGCAGCCCCCGGGGCTCGTACACAGATACGCAGTATTTT - TRBJ2-3 - TRBV5-1
CASSLREGGDTEAFF TGTGCCAGCAGCTTACGTGAGGGGGGCGACACTGAAGCTTTCTTT - TRBJ1-1 few TRBV7-9
CASSDSEQDTQYF TGTGCCAGCAGTGACTCCGAGCAAGATACGCAGTATTTT - TRBJ2-3 few TRBV6-4
CATSGNRGDLNEKLFF TGTGCCACCAGCGGAAACCGCGGGGACCTTAATGAAAAACTGTTTTTT - TRBJ1-4 - TRBV15
CASSLEGKDSPLHF TGCGCCAGCAGCTTGGAAGGAAAGGATTCACCCCTCCACTTT - TRBJ1-6 few TRBV5-1
CASSPVGTSFEQYF TGTGCCAGCTCACCGGTTGGAACTAGCTTCGAGCAGTACTTC - TRBJ2-7 - TRBV18
CASSPTGQKETQYF TGCGCCAGCAGCCCGACGGGACAGAAAGAGACCCAGTACTTC TRBD1 TRBJ2-5 few TRBV5-1
CASSADRIAGELFF TGTGCCAGCAGCGCCGACAGAATAGCCGGGGAGCTGTTTTTT - TRBJ2-2 - TRBV9
CASSPEAAFAAFYEQYF TGTGCCAGCAGCCCAGAGGCGGCGTTTGCAGCGTTCTACGAGCAGTACTTC - TRBJ2-7 few TRBV7-2
CASSKGQGAGINEQYF TGTGCCAGCAGTAAAGGCCAGGGGGCCGGAATAAACGAGCAGTACTTC TRBD1 TRBJ2-7 few TRBV2
CASSLAASGEGAAYNEQFF TGTGCCAGCAGCTTAGCAGCGAGCGGGGAGGGAGCTGCCTACAATGAGCAGTTCTTC TRBD2 TRBJ2-1 - TRBV7-2
CASSPREQETQYF TGTGCCAGCTCACCGAGGGAACAAGAGACCCAGTACTTC - TRBJ2-5 - TRBV18
CAWNRDSTNEKLFF TGTGCCTGGAACCGGGACAGCACTAATGAAAAACTGTTTTTT TRBD1 TRBJ1-4 few TRBV30
CASSLDRVNNEQFF TGTGCCAGCAGTTTAGACAGGGTCAACAATGAGCAGTTCTTC TRBD1 TRBJ2-1 few TRBV27
CASSSRDNYGYTF TGTGCCAGCAGCAGCCGGGACAACTATGGCTACACCTTC - TRBJ1-2 few TRBV7-9
CASSLATGGYNEQFF TGTGCCAGCAGCTTAGCCACAGGGGGCTACAATGAGCAGTTCTTC TRBD1 TRBJ2-1 few TRBV11-2
CASSTSSLGQGNYGYTF TGTGCCAGTAGTACTTCCTCCCTCGGACAGGGGAACTATGGCTACACCTTC TRBD1 TRBJ1-2 - TRBV19
CASRSEAFF TGCGCCAGCAGGAGCGAGGCTTTCTTT - TRBJ1-1 - TRBV10-1
CASSPGRQTYSPLHF TGTGCCAGCAGCCCTGGCAGGCAAACCTATTCACCCCTCCACTTT - TRBJ1-6 many TRBV16
CASSSQGAVNEQFF TGTGCCAGCAGTTCTCAGGGGGCAGTGAATGAGCAGTTCTTC TRBD1 TRBJ2-1 few TRBV6-6
CASSLERAGRTQYF TGTGCCAGCAGCTTAGAGAGGGCTGGGAGGACCCAGTACTTC - TRBJ2-5 - TRBV11-2
CAIGQGGYEQYF TGTGCCATCGGACAGGGTGGCTACGAGCAGTACTTC TRBD1 TRBJ2-7 few TRBV10-3
CASSVSLAGGFNTGELFF TGTGCCAGCAGCGTGTCCCTAGCGGGGGGTTTCAACACCGGGGAGCTGTTTTTT TRBD2 TRBJ2-2 - TRBV9
CASSLDGMGVNTEAFF TGCGCCAGCAGCTTGGATGGGATGGGCGTGAACACTGAAGCTTTCTTT - TRBJ1-1 - TRBV5-1
CASSKEGPGRRDEQFF TGCGCCAGCAGCAAAGAAGGGCCAGGGAGACGCGATGAGCAGTTCTTC - TRBJ2-1 few TRBV5-1
CASSPPPGVQETQYF TGTGCCAGCAGCCCACCTCCGGGCGTCCAAGAGACCCAGTACTTC - TRBJ2-5 - TRBV7-2
CASSYSRAYEQYF TGTGCCAGCAGTTACAGCCGGGCCTACGAGCAGTACTTC - TRBJ2-7 - TRBV6-5
CASSFGTVSNQPQHF TGTGCCAGTAGTTTCGGGACAGTGAGCAATCAGCCCCAGCATTTT TRBD1 TRBJ1-5 few TRBV19
CASSLNQGRAYEQYF TGCGCCAGCAGCTTAAATCAGGGACGGGCCTACGAGCAGTACTTC - TRBJ2-7 many TRBV5-1
CASSRTGRGEQFF TGTGCCAGCAGCCGAACAGGGAGGGGTGAGCAGTTCTTC - TRBJ2-1 - TRBV7-9
CASSFGGTGLYEQYF TGTGCCAGCAGCTTTGGAGGGACAGGGCTCTACGAGCAGTACTTC TRBD1 TRBJ2-7 few TRBV5-4
CASKAGRGYGYTF TGTGCCAGTAAAGCGGGCCGCGGCTATGGCTACACCTTC - TRBJ1-2 many TRBV19
CARRDRSMGYTF TGTGCCAGAAGGGACAGATCTATGGGCTACACCTTC TRBD1 TRBJ1-2 - TRBV7-2
CASSLVSQTNEKLFF TGTGCCAGCAGCTTAGTCTCACAGACTAATGAAAAACTGTTTTTT - TRBJ1-4 few TRBV7-2
CAWSPLTNYGYTF TGTGCCTGGAGTCCCCTCACTAACTATGGCTACACCTTC - TRBJ1-2 few TRBV30
CASSLTGVNYGYTF TGTGCCAGCAGCTTAACGGGAGTCAACTATGGCTACACCTTC - TRBJ1-2 - TRBV7-9
CASSRDSGTGSNEQFF TGTGCCAGCAGCAGGGATTCCGGGACAGGGTCCAATGAGCAGTTCTTC TRBD1 TRBJ2-1 - TRBV5-4
CASSVGIGRIIQGTDTQYF TGTGCCAGCAGCGTAGGCATCGGGAGGATAATACAGGGGACAGATACGCAGTATTTT - TRBJ2-3 - TRBV9
CASSPSGVGAFF TGTGCCAGCAGCCCAAGCGGGGTCGGGGCTTTCTTT - TRBJ1-1 - TRBV5-6
CASSETGNRAGETQYF TGTGCCAGCAGTGAAACAGGGAACAGGGCTGGAGAGACCCAGTACTTC - TRBJ2-5 few TRBV25-1
CSATGTSGGGSTDTQYF TGCAGCGCCACCGGGACTAGCGGGGGGGGTAGCACAGATACGCAGTATTTT TRBD2 TRBJ2-3 few TRBV29-1